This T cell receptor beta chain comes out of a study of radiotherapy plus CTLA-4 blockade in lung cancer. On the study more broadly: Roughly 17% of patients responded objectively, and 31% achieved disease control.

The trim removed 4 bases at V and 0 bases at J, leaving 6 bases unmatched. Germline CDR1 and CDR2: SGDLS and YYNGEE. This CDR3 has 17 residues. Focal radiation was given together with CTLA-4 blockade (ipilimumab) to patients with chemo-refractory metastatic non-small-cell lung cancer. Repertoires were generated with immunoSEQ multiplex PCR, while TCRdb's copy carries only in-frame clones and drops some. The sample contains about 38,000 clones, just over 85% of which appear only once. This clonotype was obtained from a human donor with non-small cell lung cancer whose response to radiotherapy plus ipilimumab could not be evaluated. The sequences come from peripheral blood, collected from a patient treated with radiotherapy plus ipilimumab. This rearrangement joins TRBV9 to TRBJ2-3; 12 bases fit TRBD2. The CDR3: CASSPRLAGASTDTQYF. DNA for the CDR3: TGTGCCAGCAGCCCAAGACTAGCGGGGGCGAGCACAGATACGCAGTATTTT.